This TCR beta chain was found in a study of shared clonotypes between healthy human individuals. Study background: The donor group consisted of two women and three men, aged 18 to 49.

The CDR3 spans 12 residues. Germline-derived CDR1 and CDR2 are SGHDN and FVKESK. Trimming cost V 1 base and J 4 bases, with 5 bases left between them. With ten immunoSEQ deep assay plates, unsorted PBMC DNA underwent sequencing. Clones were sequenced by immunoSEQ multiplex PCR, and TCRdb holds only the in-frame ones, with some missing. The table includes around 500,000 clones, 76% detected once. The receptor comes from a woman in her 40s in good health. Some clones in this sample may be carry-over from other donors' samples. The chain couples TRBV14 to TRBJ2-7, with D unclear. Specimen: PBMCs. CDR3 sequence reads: CASSQVSYEQYF. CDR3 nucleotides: TGTGCCAGCAGCCAAGTGTCTTACGAGCAGTACTTC.